These 2 T cell receptor beta chains originate from one sample sequenced in a study of T-cell memory formation after mild COVID-19. TCRdb ran MiXCR on the 5' RACE reads and lists one entry per CDR3 protein. The table has 90,000 to 120,000 distinct CDR3 sequences, over 8.5% seen once. The specimen sequenced was PBMCs or a T cell subset sorted from them (not recorded which). These receptors all stem from a man between 18 and 35 years old who had mild COVID-19 (a few samples of this study predate the infection). Cell type and time point are not known.

This sequence joins TRBV6-5 and TRBJ2-1, with D maybe TRBD2 (7 bases). This CDR3 spans 15 amino acids. V lost 7 bases and J lost 3, with 16 bases in between. Germline V gene data show CDR1 as MNHEY and CDR2 as SVGAGI. The CDR3 loop is CASTGGGGHYNEQFF. Here the CDR3 DNA reads TGTGCCAGCACTGGAGGGGGGGGCCACTACAATGAGCAGTTCTTC.

This clonotype was found a few times. The genes are TRBV7-8 and TRBJ1-2; 8 nucleotides match TRBD1. J was trimmed by 4 bases and V by 5 bases; bases with no gene match: 9. Germline CDR1 reads SGHVS; CDR2 reads FQNEAQ. The CDR3 spans 15 residues. CDR3 nucleotide sequence: TGTGCCAGCAGCCCACGACAGGGGCGGCCCTATGGCTACACCTTC. As protein: CASSPRQGRPYGYTF. Full variable domain (outside the CDR3, taken from reference TRBV7-8 and TRBJ1-2): GAGVSQSPRYKVAKRGQDVALRCDPISGHVSLFWYQQALGQGPEFLTYFQNEAQLDKSGLPSDRFFAERPEGSVSTLKIQRTQQEDSAVYLCASSPRQGRPYGYTFGSGTRLTVV.